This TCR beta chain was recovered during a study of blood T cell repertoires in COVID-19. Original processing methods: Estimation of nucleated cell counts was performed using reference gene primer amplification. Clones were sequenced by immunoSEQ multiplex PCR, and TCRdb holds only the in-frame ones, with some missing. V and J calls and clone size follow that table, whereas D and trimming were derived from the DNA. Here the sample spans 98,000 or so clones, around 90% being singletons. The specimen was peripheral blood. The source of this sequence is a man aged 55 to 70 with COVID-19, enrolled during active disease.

Here the CDR3 DNA reads TGTGCCAGTAGCGACAGGGGGTCCTATGGCTACACCTTC. It translates to CASSDRGSYGYTF. The rearrangement links TRBV19 to TRBJ1-2; 9 bases map to TRBD1. The CDR3 is made up of 13 amino acids. Looked up from germline, CDR1 is LNHDA and CDR2 is SQIVND (reference sequence). V shed 6 bases, J shed 4 bases, and the junction held 3 bases outside the gene matches.